Detailed here is one T cell receptor (beta chain). Its antigen remains unidentified. The V gene lost 4 bases and the J gene lost 0 bases, with 9 bases spanning the gap. This CDR3 has 14 amino acids. CDR1 and CDR2 from the germline V gene are SNHLY and FYNNEI. The PCR had 60 Vbeta and 13 Jbeta primers. The method was immunoSEQ multiplex PCR; TCRdb's version includes in-frame clones alone and lacks a portion of them. Here the sample spans about 130,000 clones, over 60% being singletons. These data come from a study of cytomegalovirus exposure and HLA in healthy donors. The study, taken as a whole, reports: Reports credit the classifier with highly specific, highly sensitive diagnosis of cytomegalovirus status. The CMV antigen specificity of a few CMV-associated chains was confirmed through in vitro analysis. Later analysis demonstrated an association between a missense DCLRE1C variant and TCR beta V- and J-gene trimming.

The TCR was taken from a female donor in good health and CMV-seronegative. The chain recombines TRBV2 with TRBJ1-2, with D hard to call. Sequences were obtained from PBMCs. The CDR3 coding sequence is TGTGCCAGCAGTGGAGAGACTGCTAACTATGGCTACACCTTC. Translated: CASSGETANYGYTF.